The rows below give T cell receptor beta chains drawn from one sample of a study of T cell changes during pregnancy in multiple sclerosis. TCRdb's copy holds only in-frame clones and misses some; the assay was immunoSEQ multiplex PCR. Here the sample spans fewer than 40,000 clones, 90% to 95% being singletons. Source: CD4+ T cells from peripheral blood mononuclear cells, taken in the second trimester of pregnancy. The origin of the receptors is a female donor with multiple sclerosis, enrolled in a pregnancy study. CDR3s include the opening cysteine and the closing phenylalanine or tryptophan. A D gene is named only where the DNA matches it firmly. The size entry is marked missing in some rows and otherwise reads once, few, many or a size class.

V	length	D	size	J	CDR3	DNA
TRBV19	14	TRBD2	once	TRBJ2-7	CASSRAGVTYEQYF	TGTGCCAGTAGTAGAGCGGGAGTCACCTACGAGCAGTACTTC
TRBV6-5	15	TRBD2	.	TRBJ2-5	CASSYSGGAWETQYF	TGTGCCAGCAGTTACAGCGGGGGGGCGTGGGAGACCCAGTACTTC
TRBV12-5	16	TRBD1	.	TRBJ2-3	CASGLGAGGSTDTQYF	TGTGCTAGTGGTTTGGGTGCAGGGGGCAGCACAGATACGCAGTATTTT
TRBV5-1	15	.	few	TRBJ1-5	CASSLEGLSNQPQHF	TGCGCCAGCAGCTTGGAGGGGCTCTCGAATCAGCCCCAGCATTTT
TRBV4-3	16	TRBD1	.	TRBJ1-2	CASSHLPPGQGYGYTF	TGCGCCAGCAGCCACCTCCCTCCCGGACAGGGCTATGGCTACACCTTC
TRBV6-1	17	TRBD1	.	TRBJ1-3	CASSEGQGARSGNTIYF	TGTGCCAGCAGTGAGGGACAGGGGGCTCGCTCTGGAAACACCATATATTTT
TRBV6-1	14	.	.	TRBJ1-2	CASSEGGLSYGYTF	TGTGCCAGCAGTGAGGGGGGACTGAGCTATGGCTACACCTTC
TRBV2	13	.	.	TRBJ2-7	CASRWDTSYEQYF	TGTGCCAGCCGCTGGGACACTTCCTACGAGCAGTACTTC
TRBV6-6	15	TRBD1	.	TRBJ1-3	CASKQGGTGGNTIYF	TGTGCCAGCAAACAGGGGGGGACGGGTGGAAACACCATATATTTT
TRBV30	11	.	.	TRBJ2-7	CAWSAEGEQYF	TGTGCCTGGTCCGCAGAGGGCGAGCAGTACTTC
TRBV5-1	17	.	.	TRBJ2-4	CASSLAGASDAKNIQYF	TGCGCCAGCAGCTTGGCCGGGGCTAGCGATGCCAAAAACATTCAGTACTTC
TRBV9	16	TRBD1	.	TRBJ2-5	CASSVGPGQGEETQYF	TGTGCCAGCAGCGTAGGCCCGGGACAGGGAGAAGAGACCCAGTACTTC
TRBV5-5	15	TRBD1	.	TRBJ1-6	CASSLDEGAYSPLHF	TGTGCCAGCAGCTTGGATGAGGGGGCATACTCACCCCTCCACTTT
TRBV19	18	TRBD1	.	TRBJ1-2	CASSRTGTGGLANYGYTF	TGTGCCAGTAGTAGGACCGGGACAGGGGGCCTAGCTAACTATGGCTACACCTTC
TRBV19	13	.	.	TRBJ2-7	CASSIQRNYEQYF	TGTGCCAGTAGTATACAGAGGAATTACGAGCAGTACTTC
TRBV7-3	15	.	few	TRBJ2-3	CASSSQGAGTDTQYF	TGTGCCAGCAGCTCTCAGGGTGCGGGCACAGATACGCAGTATTTT
TRBV5-1	16	TRBD2	.	TRBJ2-1	CASSLPQLAGVNEQFF	TGCGCCAGCAGCTTGCCGCAGCTAGCGGGAGTCAATGAGCAGTTCTTC
TRBV12-5	14	.	.	TRBJ2-7	CASGLERGTYEQYF	TGTGCTAGTGGTTTGGAGCGCGGAACCTACGAGCAGTACTTC
TRBV7-9	12	.	.	TRBJ1-6	CASSLGASPLHF	TGTGCCAGCAGCTTAGGGGCTTCACCCCTCCACTTT
TRBV5-1	14	TRBD2	.	TRBJ2-7	CASSWSGTSYEQYF	TGCGCCAGCAGCTGGAGCGGGACCTCCTACGAGCAGTACTTC
TRBV19	15	TRBD1	.	TRBJ1-5	CASSSGTGGNQPQHF	TGTGCCAGTAGTAGCGGGACAGGGGGCAATCAGCCCCAGCATTTT
TRBV20-1	10	.	.	TRBJ2-3	CSASRDTQYF	TGCAGTGCTAGTAGAGATACGCAGTATTTT
TRBV10-3	15	TRBD2	.	TRBJ2-1	CAISVQAGGLNEQFF	TGTGCCATCAGTGTTCAGGCGGGGGGCCTCAATGAGCAGTTCTTC
TRBV6-5	13	TRBD1	.	TRBJ2-1	CASSTWTGDEQFF	TGTGCCAGCAGTACCTGGACAGGGGATGAGCAGTTCTTC
TRBV29-1	12	.	.	TRBJ1-1	CSVVQGNTEAFF	TGCAGCGTTGTACAGGGGAACACTGAAGCTTTCTTT
TRBV28	16	TRBD2	.	TRBJ2-7	CASSPGLAGGPGEQYF	TGTGCCAGCAGCCCGGGACTAGCGGGAGGGCCGGGGGAGCAGTACTTC
TRBV7-3	15	.	.	TRBJ2-6	CASSLSSSGANVLTF	TGTGCCAGCAGCTTATCCAGCTCTGGGGCCAACGTCCTGACTTTC
TRBV30	13	.	.	TRBJ2-7	CAWSGGKDYEQYF	TGTGCCTGGAGTGGAGGGAAAGACTACGAGCAGTACTTC
TRBV30	19	.	.	TRBJ2-6	CAWSVGLASLYLRANVLTF	TGTGCCTGGAGTGTAGGCCTAGCGTCACTATATCTCAGGGCCAACGTCCTGACTTTC
TRBV5-1	13	.	.	TRBJ2-1	CASSLGGYNEQFF	TGCGCCAGCAGCTTAGGGGGTTACAATGAGCAGTTCTTC
TRBV6-6	15	TRBD1	.	TRBJ2-2	CASIRRQGATGELFF	TGTGCCAGCATCCGAAGACAGGGGGCAACCGGGGAGCTGTTTTTT